These 14 T cell receptor beta chains came from one sample sequenced in a study of T cell responses to AZD1222 COVID-19 vaccine. TCRdb keeps only in-frame clones here, not all; method: immunoSEQ multiplex PCR. The sample carries roughly 150,000 clones, roughly 85% recorded once. The input for sequencing was peripheral blood, taken 28 days after the second AZD1222 dose. The receptors were gathered from an adult who received the AZD1222 COVID-19 vaccine.

This clone showed up just a few times. The chain uses TRBV4-1 and TRBJ1-1, with D unclear. Germline V gene lookup returns CDR1 MGHRA and CDR2 YSYEKL. This CDR3 has 15 amino acids. Trimming removed 1 base from V and 2 bases from J, with 11 bases in between. CDR3 coding DNA: TGCGCCAGCAGCCAAGTAGGCAGAATAAACACTGAAGCTTTCTTT. The encoded protein is CASSQVGRINTEAFF.

The gene calls are TRBV2 and TRBJ1-2; 12 nucleotides align to TRBD1. This CDR3 region has 17 residues. Trimming cost V 6 bases and J 7 bases; bases outside gene matches: 15. Germline lookup yields CDR1 SNHLY and CDR2 FYNNEI. The CDR3 reads CASRTIWGDRGHGGYTF. The DNA for the CDR3 is TGTGCCAGCAGAACCATTTGGGGGGACAGGGGGCATGGTGGCTACACCTTC.

This chain links TRBV19 with TRBJ2-2; TRBD1 aligns across 11 bases. Germline V CDR1 and CDR2: LNHDA, SQIVND (reference sequence). V shed 4 bases and J 4 bases; nucleotides not matched to a gene: 5. The CDR3 covers 16 residues. In DNA form, the CDR3 reads TGTGCCAGTAGTACGAGGACAGGGGGCTTCACCGGGGAGCTGTTTTTT. Translating it yields CASSTRTGGFTGELFF. Drawing the rest from reference TRBV19 and TRBJ2-2, the complete variable domain is DGGITQSPKYLFRKEGQNVTLSCEQNLNHDAMYWYRQDPGQGLRLIYYSQIVNDFQKGDIAEGYSVSREKKESFPLTVTSAQKNPTAFYLCASSTRTGGFTGELFFGEGSRLTVL.

The rearrangement joins TRBV6-5 to TRBJ1-2; TRBD1 is a possible D gene (5 bases). The V gene lost 3 bases and the J gene lost 4 bases, with 12 bases spanning the gap. The CDR3 is 14 amino acids. CDR1 is MNHEY, CDR2 SVGAGI, per germline. CDR3 residues: CASSYGGGSYGYTF. In nucleotides, the CDR3 is TGTGCCAGCAGTTATGGGGGGGGGAGCTATGGCTACACCTTC.

The V and J genes are TRBV4-3 and TRBJ2-7; D remains ambiguous. V lost 3 bases to trimming and J lost 1 base, with 13 bases between them. CDR1 is LGHNA, CDR2 YSLEER, per germline. The length of the CDR3 is 15 residues. This chain's CDR3 is CASSQAWAVSYEQYF. The CDR3 coding sequence is TGCGCCAGCAGCCAGGCCTGGGCAGTTTCCTACGAGCAGTACTTC.

The V call is TRBV7-2, the J call TRBJ1-2, with TRBD1 identical over 9 bases. The CDR3 loop spans 15 amino acids. The trim removed 9 bases at V and 5 bases at J, leaving 13 bases unmatched. Germline assignment: CDR1 SGHTA and CDR2 FQGNSA. In DNA form, the CDR3 reads TGTGCCAGTAAACCTGGGGACAGGGAATGGTATGGCTACACCTTC. It translates to CASKPGDREWYGYTF.

The V and J genes are TRBV12-5 and TRBJ1-2; D is uncertain. In germline, CDR1 is LGHNT, CDR2 FRNRAP. The CDR3 totals 16 residues. The V end lost 0 bases, the J end lost 1 base, and 12 bases lay between the germline ends. DNA for the CDR3: TGTGCTAGTGGTTTGGTCATCTCGGGTGTTAACTATGGCTACACCTTC. Translating it yields CASGLVISGVNYGYTF. Full variable domain (missing parts from reference TRBV12-5 and TRBJ1-2): DARVTQTPRHKVTEMGQEVTMRCQPILGHNTVFWYRQTMMQGLELLAYFRNRAPLDDSGMPKDRFSAEMPDATLATLKIQPSEPRDSAVYFCASGLVISGVNYGYTFGSGTRLTVV.

This chain links TRBV4-2 with TRBJ2-7, with 8 bases fitting TRBD2. With 0 bases clipped from V and 3 bases from J, the junction kept 4 bases outside the gene matches. Germline V lookup: CDR1 LGHNA, CDR2 YNFKEQ. The CDR3 is 15 residues long. The CDR3 here is CASSQEPAGVYEQYF. The CDR3, as DNA: TGTGCCAGCAGCCAAGAACCAGCGGGGGTCTACGAGCAGTACTTC.

The chain recombines TRBV2 with TRBJ2-3, with D possibly TRBD1 on 6 matching bases. The CDR3 is 16 residues long. V was trimmed by 6 bases and J by 4 bases, leaving 20 bases between them. CDR1 and CDR2 from the germline V gene are SNHLY and FYNNEI. CDR3 sequence reads: CASSSFEGEKADTQYF. DNA for the CDR3: TGTGCCAGCAGCTCGTTCGAGGGGGAAAAGGCAGATACGCAGTATTTT.

The V call is TRBV7-2, the J call TRBJ2-7; maybe TRBD2 (5 bases). The germline V gene has CDR1 SGHTA and CDR2 FQGNSA. The CDR3 is 15 residues long. V shed 7 bases and J shed 0 bases, with 16 bases lying between them. Here the CDR3 DNA reads TGTGCCAGCATCCTATTGCCGGGGAACTCCTACGAGCAGTACTTC. Translation: CASILLPGNSYEQYF.

The sample holds one count of this clone. The chain recombines TRBV4-3 with TRBJ2-4, with D possibly TRBD2 on 6 matching bases. With 1 base removed from V and 1 base from J, the gap between germline ends came to 26 bases. From germline, CDR1 is LGHNA and CDR2 YSLEER. The CDR3 covers 21 residues. CDR3 nucleotide sequence: TGCGCCAGCAGCCAAGGTCGATGCGGGGCGAGAGAGGTGGAGGCCAAAAACATTCAGTACTTC. This sequence encodes CASSQGRCGAREVEAKNIQYF.

This clone showed up just a few times. The gene calls are TRBV27 and TRBJ1-2, with unresolved D. V was clipped by 0 bases and J by 3 bases, with 8 bases between them. Germline CDR1 reads MNHEY; CDR2 reads SMNVEV (reference sequence). The CDR3 is 14 residues long. The CDR3: CASSLSSGDYGYTF. In DNA form, the CDR3 reads TGTGCCAGCAGTTTATCCTCGGGCGACTATGGCTACACCTTC.

The chain's CDR3 is CASSTPLEGAFGETQYF. The CDR3 coding sequence is TGTGCCAGCAGCACACCTCTAGAGGGGGCGTTCGGGGAGACCCAGTACTTC. This chain connects TRBV21-1 to TRBJ2-5; the table's TRBD1 call for D was not verified on the DNA. TRBV21-1 constitutes a pseudogene. The CDR3 length is 17 residues.

The chain has TRBV27 and TRBJ1-2, with 8 bases identical to TRBD1. Germline lookup yields CDR1 MNHEY and CDR2 SMNVEV (reference sequence). V shed 7 bases, J shed 4 bases, and the junction held 5 bases outside the gene matches. This CDR3 region has 13 residues. The CDR3 loop reads CASKLGTGYGYTF. The CDR3 nucleotides are TGTGCCAGCAAACTTGGGACAGGCTATGGCTACACCTTC.